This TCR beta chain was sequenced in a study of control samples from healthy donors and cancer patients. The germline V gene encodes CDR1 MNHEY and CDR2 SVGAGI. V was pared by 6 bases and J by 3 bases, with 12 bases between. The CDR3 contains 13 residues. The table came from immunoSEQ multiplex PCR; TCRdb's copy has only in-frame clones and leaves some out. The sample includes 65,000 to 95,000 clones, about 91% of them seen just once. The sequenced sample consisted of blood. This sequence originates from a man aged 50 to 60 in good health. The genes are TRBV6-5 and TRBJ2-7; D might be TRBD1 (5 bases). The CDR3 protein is CASRDTSLYEQYF. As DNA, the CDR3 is TGTGCCAGCAGGGACACCTCCCTCTACGAGCAGTACTTC.